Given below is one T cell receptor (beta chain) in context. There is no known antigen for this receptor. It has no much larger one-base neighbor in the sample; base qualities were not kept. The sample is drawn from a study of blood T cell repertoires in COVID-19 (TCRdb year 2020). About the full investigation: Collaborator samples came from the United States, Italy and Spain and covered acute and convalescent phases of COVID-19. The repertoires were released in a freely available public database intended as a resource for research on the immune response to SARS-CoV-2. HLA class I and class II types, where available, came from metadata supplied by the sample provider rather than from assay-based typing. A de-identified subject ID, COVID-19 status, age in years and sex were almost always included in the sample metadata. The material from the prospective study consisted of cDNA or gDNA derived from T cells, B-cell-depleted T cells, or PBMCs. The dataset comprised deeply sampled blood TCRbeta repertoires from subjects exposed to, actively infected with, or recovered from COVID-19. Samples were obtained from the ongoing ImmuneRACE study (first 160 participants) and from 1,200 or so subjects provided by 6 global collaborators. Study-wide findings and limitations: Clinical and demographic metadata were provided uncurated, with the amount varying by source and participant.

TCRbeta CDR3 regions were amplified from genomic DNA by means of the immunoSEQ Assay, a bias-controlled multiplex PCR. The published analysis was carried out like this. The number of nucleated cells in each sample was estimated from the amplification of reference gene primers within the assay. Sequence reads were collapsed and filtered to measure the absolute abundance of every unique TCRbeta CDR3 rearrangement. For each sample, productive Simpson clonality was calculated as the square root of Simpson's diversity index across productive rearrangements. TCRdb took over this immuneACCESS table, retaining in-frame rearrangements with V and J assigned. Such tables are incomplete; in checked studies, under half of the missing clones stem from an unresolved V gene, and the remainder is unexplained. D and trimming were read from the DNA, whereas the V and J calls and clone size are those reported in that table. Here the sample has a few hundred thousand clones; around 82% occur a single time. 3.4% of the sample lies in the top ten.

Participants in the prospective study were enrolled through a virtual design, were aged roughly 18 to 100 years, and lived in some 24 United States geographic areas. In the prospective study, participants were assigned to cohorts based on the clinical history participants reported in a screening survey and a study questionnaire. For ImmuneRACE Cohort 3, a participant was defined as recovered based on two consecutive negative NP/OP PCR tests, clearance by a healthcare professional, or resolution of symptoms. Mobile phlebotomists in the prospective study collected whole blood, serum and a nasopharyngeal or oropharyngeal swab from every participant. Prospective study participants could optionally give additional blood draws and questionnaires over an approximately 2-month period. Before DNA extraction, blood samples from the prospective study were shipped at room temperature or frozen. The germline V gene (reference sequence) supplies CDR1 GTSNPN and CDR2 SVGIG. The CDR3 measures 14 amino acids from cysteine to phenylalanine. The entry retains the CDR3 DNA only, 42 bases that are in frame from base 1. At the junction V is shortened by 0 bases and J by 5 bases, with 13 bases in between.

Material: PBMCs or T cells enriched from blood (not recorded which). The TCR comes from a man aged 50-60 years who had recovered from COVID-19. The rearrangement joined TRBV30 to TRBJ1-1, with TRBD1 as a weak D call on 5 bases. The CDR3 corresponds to CAWSVTRGGTEAFF. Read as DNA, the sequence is TGTGCCTGGAGTGTGACTAGGGGTGGAACTGAAGCTTTCTTT.